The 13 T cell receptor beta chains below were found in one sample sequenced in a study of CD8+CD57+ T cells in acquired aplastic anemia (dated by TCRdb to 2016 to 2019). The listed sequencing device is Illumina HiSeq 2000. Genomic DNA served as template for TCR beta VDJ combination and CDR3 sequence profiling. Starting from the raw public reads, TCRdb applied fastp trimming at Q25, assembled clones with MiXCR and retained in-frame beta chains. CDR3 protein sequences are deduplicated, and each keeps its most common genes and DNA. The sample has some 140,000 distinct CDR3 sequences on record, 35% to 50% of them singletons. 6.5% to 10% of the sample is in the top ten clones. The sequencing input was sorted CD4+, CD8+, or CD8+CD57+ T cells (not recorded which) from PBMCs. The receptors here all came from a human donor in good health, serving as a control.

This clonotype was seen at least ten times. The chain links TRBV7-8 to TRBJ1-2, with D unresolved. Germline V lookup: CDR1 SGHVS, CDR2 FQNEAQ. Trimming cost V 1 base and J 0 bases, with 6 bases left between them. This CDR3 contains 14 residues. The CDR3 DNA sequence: TGTGCCAGCAGCTTAGACGGAACTAACTATGGCTACACCTTC. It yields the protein CASSLDGTNYGYTF.

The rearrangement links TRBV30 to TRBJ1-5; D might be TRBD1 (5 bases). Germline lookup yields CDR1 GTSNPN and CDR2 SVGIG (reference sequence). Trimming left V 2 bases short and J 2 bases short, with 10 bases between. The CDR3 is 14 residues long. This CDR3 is CAWSFAGGNQPQHF. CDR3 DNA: TGTGCCTGGAGTTTTGCGGGGGGCAATCAGCCCCAGCATTTT. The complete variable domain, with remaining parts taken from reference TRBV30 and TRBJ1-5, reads SQTIHQWPATLVQPVGSPLSLECTVEGTSNPNLYWYRQAAGRGLQLLFYSVGIGQISSEVPQNLSASRPQDRQFILSSKKLLLSDSGFYLCAWSFAGGNQPQHFGDGTRLSIL.

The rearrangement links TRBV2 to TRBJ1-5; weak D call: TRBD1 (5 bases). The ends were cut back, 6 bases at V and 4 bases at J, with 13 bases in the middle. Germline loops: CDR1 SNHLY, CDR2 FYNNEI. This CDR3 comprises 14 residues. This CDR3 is CASRGVSRNQPQHF. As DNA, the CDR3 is TGTGCCAGCAGGGGGGTCTCGAGAAATCAGCCCCAGCATTTT. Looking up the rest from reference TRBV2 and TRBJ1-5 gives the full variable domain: EPEVTQTPSHQVTQMGQEVILRCVPISNHLYFYWYRQILGQKVEFLVSFYNNEISEKSEIFDDQFSVERPDGSNFTLKIRSTKLEDSAMYFCASRGVSRNQPQHFGDGTRLSIL.

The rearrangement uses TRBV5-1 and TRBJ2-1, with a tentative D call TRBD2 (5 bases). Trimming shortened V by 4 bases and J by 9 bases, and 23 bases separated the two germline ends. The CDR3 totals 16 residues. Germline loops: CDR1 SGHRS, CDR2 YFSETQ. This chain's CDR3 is CASSTKFTSFQGEQFF. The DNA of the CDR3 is TGCGCCAGCAGCACGAAATTTACTAGTTTTCAAGGTGAGCAGTTCTTC.

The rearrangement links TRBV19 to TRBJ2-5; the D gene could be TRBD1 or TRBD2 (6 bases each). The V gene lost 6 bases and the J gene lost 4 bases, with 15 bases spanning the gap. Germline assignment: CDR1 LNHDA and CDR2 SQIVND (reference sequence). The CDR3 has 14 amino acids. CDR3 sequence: CASRGVQGGETQYF. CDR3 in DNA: TGTGCCAGTAGGGGGGTACAGGGAGGAGAGACCCAGTACTTC.

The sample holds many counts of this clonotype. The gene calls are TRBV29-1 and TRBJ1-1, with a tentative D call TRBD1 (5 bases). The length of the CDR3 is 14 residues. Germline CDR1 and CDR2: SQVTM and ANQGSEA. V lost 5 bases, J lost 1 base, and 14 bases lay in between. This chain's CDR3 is CSVLGPRTNTEAFF. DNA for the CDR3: TGCAGCGTTTTGGGGCCACGCACGAACACTGAAGCTTTCTTT.

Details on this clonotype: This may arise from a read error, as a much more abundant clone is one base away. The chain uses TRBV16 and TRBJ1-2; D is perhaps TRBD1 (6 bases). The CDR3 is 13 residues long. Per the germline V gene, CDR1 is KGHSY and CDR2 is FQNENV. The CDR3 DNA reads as TGTGCCAGCAGCCGAAAGTCAGGGGATGGCTACCCCTTC. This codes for CASSRKSGDGYPF. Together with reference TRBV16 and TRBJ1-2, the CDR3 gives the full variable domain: GEEVAQTPKHLVRGEGQKAKLYCAPIKGHSYVFWYQQVLKNEFKFLISFQNENVFDETGMPKERFSAKCLPNSPCSLEIQATKLEDSAVYFCASSRKSGDGYPFGSGTRLTVV.

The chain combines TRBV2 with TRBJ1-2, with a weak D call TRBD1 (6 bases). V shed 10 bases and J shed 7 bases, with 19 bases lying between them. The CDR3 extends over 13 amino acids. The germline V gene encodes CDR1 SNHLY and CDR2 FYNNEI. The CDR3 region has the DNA TGTGCCACGACGGGGGGGCTAGTACTTGGCTACACCTTC. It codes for CATTGGLVLGYTF.

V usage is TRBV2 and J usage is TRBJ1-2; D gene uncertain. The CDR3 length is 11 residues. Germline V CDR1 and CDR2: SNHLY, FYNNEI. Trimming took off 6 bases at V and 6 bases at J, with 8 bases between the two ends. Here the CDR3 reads CASSLADGYTF. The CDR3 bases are TGTGCCAGCAGCCTGGCGGATGGCTACACCTTC.

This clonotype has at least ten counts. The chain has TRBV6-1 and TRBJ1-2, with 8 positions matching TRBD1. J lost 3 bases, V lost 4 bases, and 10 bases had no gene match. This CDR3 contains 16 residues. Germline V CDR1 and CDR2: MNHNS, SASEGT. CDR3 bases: TGTGCCAGCAGTGGCCTGGGTCAGGGGGCTGACTATGGCTACACCTTC. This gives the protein CASSGLGQGADYGYTF.

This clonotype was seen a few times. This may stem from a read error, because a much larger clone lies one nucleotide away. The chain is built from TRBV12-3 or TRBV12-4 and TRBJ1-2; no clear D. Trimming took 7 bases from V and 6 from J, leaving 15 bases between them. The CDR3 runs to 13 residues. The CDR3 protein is CASILSRSDGYTF. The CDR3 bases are TGTGCCAGCATCTTAAGCCGGTCGGATGGCTACACCTTC.

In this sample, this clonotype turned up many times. CDR3: CASSVDPGTVREQYF. CDR3 DNA: TGTGCCAGCAGCGTAGATCCGGGGACAGTGAGGGAGCAGTACTTC. The chain links TRBV9 to TRBJ2-7; 7 bases match TRBD1. The ends lost 0 bases at V and 7 bases at J; junction bases unmatched: 10. The CDR3 spans 15 residues. Per germline, CDR1 SGDLS and CDR2 YYNGEE.

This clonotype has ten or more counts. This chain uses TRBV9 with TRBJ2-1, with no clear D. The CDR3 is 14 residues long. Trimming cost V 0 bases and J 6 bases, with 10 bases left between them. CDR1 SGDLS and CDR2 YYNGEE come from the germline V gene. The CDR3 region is CASSVESWGNEQFF. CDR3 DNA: TGTGCCAGCAGCGTAGAGAGTTGGGGCAATGAGCAGTTCTTC.